This T cell receptor (beta chain) was captured by sequencing in a study of blood T cell repertoires in COVID-19. In the study overall: Sources were T cells, B-cell-depleted T cells, or PBMCs; the material itself was cDNA or gDNA.

In the source study's methods: Amplification of reference gene primers provided the estimated nucleated cell counts. Profiling relied on immunoSEQ multiplex PCR, and the TCRdb table lists in-frame clones only, not all of them. V and J calls and clone size are given by that table; D and trimming were obtained from the DNA. Of fewer than 200,000 clones in the sample, over 70% were seen once. This clone showed up just once. Germline-derived CDR1 and CDR2 are MNHEY and SMNVEV (reference sequence). The CDR3 consists of 14 residues. V lost 3 bases, J lost 7 bases, and 6 bases stayed unmatched. The rearrangement uses TRBV27 and TRBJ2-1; 7 nucleotides agree with TRBD2. The source is a man aged 55 to 70 with acute or convalescent COVID-19. The material sequenced was peripheral blood. The CDR3 DNA reads as TGTGCCAGCAGTTTTCCAGGGAGGGTGAATGAGCAGTTCTTC. Protein: CASSFPGRVNEQFF.